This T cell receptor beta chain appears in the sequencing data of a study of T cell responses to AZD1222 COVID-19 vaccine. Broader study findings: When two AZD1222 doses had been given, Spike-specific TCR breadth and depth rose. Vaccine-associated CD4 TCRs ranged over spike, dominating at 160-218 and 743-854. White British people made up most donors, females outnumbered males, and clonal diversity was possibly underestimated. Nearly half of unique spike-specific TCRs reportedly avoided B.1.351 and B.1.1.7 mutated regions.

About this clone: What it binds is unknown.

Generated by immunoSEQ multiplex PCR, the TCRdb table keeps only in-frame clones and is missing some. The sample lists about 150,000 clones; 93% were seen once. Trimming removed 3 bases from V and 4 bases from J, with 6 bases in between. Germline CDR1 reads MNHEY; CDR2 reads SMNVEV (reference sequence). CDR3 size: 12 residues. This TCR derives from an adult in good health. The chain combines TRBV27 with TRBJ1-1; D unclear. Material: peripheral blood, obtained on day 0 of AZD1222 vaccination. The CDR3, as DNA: TGTGCCAGCAGTTTTTTGGGCACTGAAGCTTTCTTT. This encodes CASSFLGTEAFF.